The clone carrying this T cell receptor beta chain was detected many times. This entry comes from a study of T cells in Graves' hyperthyroidism and ophthalmopathy. Amplified regions were TCR beta CDR3 sequences from RNA transcripts. An initial round of RT-PCR targeting the TCR CDR3 relied on the HTBI primer set. TCRdb ran MiXCR on the multiplex PCR reads and lists one entry per CDR3 protein. Of some 740,000 distinct CDR3 sequences listed, 14% are singletons. CDR3 length: 13 residues. Germline V CDR1 and CDR2: SGHVS, FNYEAQ. V lost 4 bases and J lost 3; bases outside the gene matches: 1. The sequenced material came from blood. The rearrangement joins TRBV7-6 to TRBJ2-7; 9 nucleotides agree with TRBD2. The TCR originated in a young woman with Graves' hyperthyroidism. This CDR3 reads CASSSTSGYEQYF. The CDR3 DNA reads as TGTGCCAGCAGCTCGACTAGCGGCTACGAGCAGTACTTC. Based on the CDR3 plus reference TRBV7-6 and TRBJ2-7, the full variable domain is GAGVSQSPRYKVTKRGQDVALRCDPISGHVSLYWYRQALGQGPEFLTYFNYEAQQDKSGLPNDRFSAERPEGSISTLTIQRTEQRDSAMYRCASSSTSGYEQYFGPGTRLTVT.